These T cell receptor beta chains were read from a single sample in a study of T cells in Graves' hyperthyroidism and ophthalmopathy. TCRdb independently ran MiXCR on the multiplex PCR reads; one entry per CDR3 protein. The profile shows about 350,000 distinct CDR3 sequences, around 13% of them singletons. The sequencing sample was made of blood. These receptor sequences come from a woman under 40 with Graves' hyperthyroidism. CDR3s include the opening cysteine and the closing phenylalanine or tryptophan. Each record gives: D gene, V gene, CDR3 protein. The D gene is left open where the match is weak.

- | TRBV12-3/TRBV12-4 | CASTQRGNTGELFF
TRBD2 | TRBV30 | CAWSVRASGRNTQYF
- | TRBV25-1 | CASGGVLSSYNEQFF
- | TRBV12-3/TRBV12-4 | CASSPRGMGQPQHF
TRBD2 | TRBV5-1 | CASSFGAGAGTGELFF
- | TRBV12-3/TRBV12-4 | CASSFRLGGNSPLHF
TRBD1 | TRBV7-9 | CASSWDSETKTQYF
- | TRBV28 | CASTRDNSGEQYF
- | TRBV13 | CASGLAAHQPNEKLFF
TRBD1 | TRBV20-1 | CSALGWQGGTDTQYF
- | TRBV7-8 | CASSLLVGASTDTQYF
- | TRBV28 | CASSLQDIGSYEQYF
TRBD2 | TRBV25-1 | CASSEYLLAGVEQYF
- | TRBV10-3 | CAINNTPGTGELFF
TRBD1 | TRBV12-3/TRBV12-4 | CASSLRDRVIHQPQHF
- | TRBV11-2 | CASSRHTEAFF
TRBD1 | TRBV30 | CAWGQGVRTEAFF
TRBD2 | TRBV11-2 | CASSKGVAGEETQYF
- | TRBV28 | CASRRGGGTETQYF
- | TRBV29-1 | CSVARGRTGELFF
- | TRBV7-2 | CASSSTKTVEEAFF
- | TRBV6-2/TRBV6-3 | CASAVAATSYEQYF
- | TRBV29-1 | CSVGDGGNQPQHF
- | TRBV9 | CASSVEGQGNQPQHF
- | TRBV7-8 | CASSSLGGGYLEKLFF
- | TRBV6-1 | CASTGNSDNEQFF
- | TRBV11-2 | CASSLDILTQGRYGYTF
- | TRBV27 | CASSFPRVGSISYNEQFF
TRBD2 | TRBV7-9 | CASSSMTSPGGSNTWELFF
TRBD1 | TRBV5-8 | CASSSGTGWRVNQPQHF
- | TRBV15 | CATSSVRVRVTDTQYF
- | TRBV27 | CASRLGLHNNEQFF
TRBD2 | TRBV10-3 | CAISEGKGLAGAQFF
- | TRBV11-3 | CASSLFRNTEAFF
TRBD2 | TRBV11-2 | CASSQTSGRTQETQYF
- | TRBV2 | CASSPLAERTGELFF
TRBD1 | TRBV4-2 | CASSQSDTGQGSDTQYF
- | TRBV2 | CASSESGQGQPQHF
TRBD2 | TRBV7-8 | CASSATGGGSIHEQFF
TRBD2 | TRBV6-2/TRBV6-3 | CASSSLKREDYEQYF
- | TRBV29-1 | CSVRYSLQSYEQYF
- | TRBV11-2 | CASSRPRTGELFF
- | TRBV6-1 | CASSEAGELSGFTLHF
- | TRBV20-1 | CSARSLNNEQYF
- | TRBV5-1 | CASSLQPGGGELFF
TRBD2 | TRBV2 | CASSPGGTGGLAGFSGELFF
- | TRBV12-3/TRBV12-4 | CASSGVRTDTQYF
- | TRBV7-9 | CASSFWGQDTEAFF
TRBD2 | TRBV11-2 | CASSFSGAGTDTQYF
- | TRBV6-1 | CASRYSGNTGELFF
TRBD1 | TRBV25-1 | CASSGRTGAPNSPLHF
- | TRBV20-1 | CSASDSYNSPLHF
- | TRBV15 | CATSTTADTQYF
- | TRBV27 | CASSLSRIHTGELFF
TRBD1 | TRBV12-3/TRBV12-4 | CASSSGTGGPDTQYF
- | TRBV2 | CASKETFNTGELFF
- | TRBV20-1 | CSAIGRSGNTIYF